This T cell receptor beta chain was identified in a study of T-cell reconstitution after alpha-beta-depleted transplantation in children. During its preparation, the TCRbeta library received unique molecular identifiers. TCRdb reanalysed the PCR reads using MiXCR and keeps one entry per CDR3 protein. The sample has approximately 99,000 distinct CDR3 sequences; about 6% are singletons. Germline V gives CDR1 GTSNPN, CDR2 SVGIG (reference sequence). This CDR3 has 14 residues. The V end lost 0 bases, the J end lost 4 bases, and 10 bases lay between the germline ends. This clonotype turned up a few times. What it recognizes is unknown. Whole-study findings and limits: Several hundred expanded graft clones reportedly were the source of alpha-beta T cells about two months after transplant. The study traced high day-60 TCRbeta diversity in some patients to surviving recipient T cells and thymic progenitors. One year after transplant, T-cell counts and diversity came mostly from newly produced T cells.

This clonotype was sampled from a male patient aged 2-9 years who had a stem cell transplant for acute lymphoblastic leukemia, so the T cells may come from the graft donor. V gene TRBV30 combines with J gene TRBJ2-1; D possibly corresponds to TRBD1 (6 bases). Source: PBMCs, mostly from graft donor cells, taken 360 days after TCRalphabeta/CD19-depleted stem cell transplant. The CDR3 DNA is TGTGCCTGGAGTGTAAGGCAGGGGTACAATGAGCAGTTCTTC. The encoded protein is CAWSVRQGYNEQFF. The variable domain in full, completed from reference TRBV30 and TRBJ2-1, reads SQTIHQWPATLVQPVGSPLSLECTVEGTSNPNLYWYRQAAGRGLQLLFYSVGIGQISSEVPQNLSASRPQDRQFILSSKKLLLSDSGFYLCAWSVRQGYNEQFFGPGTRLTVL.